What follows are 3 T cell receptor beta chains derived from one specimen sequenced in a study of T cells in Graves' hyperthyroidism and ophthalmopathy. TCR beta CDR3 regions were amplified from RNA transcripts. TCR CDR3 underwent first-round RT-PCR with the HTBI primer set. TCRdb reprocessed the multiplex PCR reads via MiXCR and lists one record per CDR3 protein. The sample includes 360,000 or so distinct CDR3 sequences, roughly 18% of them seen just once. The material sequenced was blood. The receptors were sampled from a woman in her thirties or forties with Graves' ophthalmopathy.

This clonotype has a count of ten or more. The CDR3 coding sequence is TGTGCCAGCAGCTTAGGACTAGCGGCTGATACGCAGTATTTT. Translated: CASSLGLAADTQYF. The rearrangement joins TRBV11-3 to TRBJ2-3; 9 positions match TRBD2. Germline assignment: CDR1 SGHNT and CDR2 YENEEA. CDR3 length: 14 residues. V shed 1 base, J shed 6 bases, and the junction held 2 bases outside the gene matches.

This clonotype occurred many times. The rearrangement joins TRBV6-2 or TRBV6-3 to TRBJ2-2; 8 bases map to TRBD2. The junction had 11 bases not matched to a gene; V was cut back by 4 bases and J by 4 bases. This CDR3 is 17 amino acids long. The germline CDR1 and CDR2 sequences are MNHEY and SVGEGT. The CDR3 loop is CASSLGSVAGSTGELFF. CDR3 DNA: TGTGCCAGCAGTTTGGGGTCGGTAGCGGGAAGCACCGGGGAGCTGTTTTTT.

This clonotype was recorded many times. The V and J genes are TRBV28 and TRBJ1-1; perhaps TRBD1 as D (6 bases). Deletions cut 3 bases from V and 9 bases from J, with 17 bases between. This CDR3 comprises 14 residues. The germline V gene has CDR1 MDHEN and CDR2 SYDVKM. The DNA for the CDR3 is TGTGCCAGCAGTTTTATGGACTCCGGGACACAAGCTTTCTTT. This sequence encodes CASSFMDSGTQAFF. The full variable domain, in which reference TRBV28 and TRBJ1-1 provide the parts outside the CDR3, is DVKVTQSSRYLVKRTGEKVFLECVQDMDHENMFWYRQDPGLGLRLIYFSYDVKMKEKGDIPEGYSVSREKKERFSLILESASTNQTSMYLCASSFMDSGTQAFFGQGTRLTVV.